The sample holds a few counts of the clone carrying this T cell receptor beta chain. Its antigen is undetermined. The CDR3 extends over 15 amino acids. The sample comes from a study of identical twins. Notes on the study in general: The abundant beta clonotypes from cord blood had fewer insertions, and memory repertoires had none of this. Twin-shared out-of-frame alpha sequences were enriched for low generation probability.

A single record per CDR3 protein comes from TCRdb applying MiXCR to the 5' RACE reads. The repertoire holds 500,000 to 700,000 distinct CDR3 sequences, less than 9% seen once, with 1.6% in the top ten. These same data were also listed under a study on yellow fever vaccine responses in identical twins.

The chain links TRBV21-1 to TRBJ1-6. TRBV21-1 is an annotated pseudogene. Sample: PBMCs. The TCR originated in a woman aged 18 to 35 in good health. The CDR3 here is CASSKVGIPNSPLHF. In DNA, the CDR3 is TGTGCCAGCAGCAAAGTCGGTATCCCCAATTCACCCCTCCACTTT.